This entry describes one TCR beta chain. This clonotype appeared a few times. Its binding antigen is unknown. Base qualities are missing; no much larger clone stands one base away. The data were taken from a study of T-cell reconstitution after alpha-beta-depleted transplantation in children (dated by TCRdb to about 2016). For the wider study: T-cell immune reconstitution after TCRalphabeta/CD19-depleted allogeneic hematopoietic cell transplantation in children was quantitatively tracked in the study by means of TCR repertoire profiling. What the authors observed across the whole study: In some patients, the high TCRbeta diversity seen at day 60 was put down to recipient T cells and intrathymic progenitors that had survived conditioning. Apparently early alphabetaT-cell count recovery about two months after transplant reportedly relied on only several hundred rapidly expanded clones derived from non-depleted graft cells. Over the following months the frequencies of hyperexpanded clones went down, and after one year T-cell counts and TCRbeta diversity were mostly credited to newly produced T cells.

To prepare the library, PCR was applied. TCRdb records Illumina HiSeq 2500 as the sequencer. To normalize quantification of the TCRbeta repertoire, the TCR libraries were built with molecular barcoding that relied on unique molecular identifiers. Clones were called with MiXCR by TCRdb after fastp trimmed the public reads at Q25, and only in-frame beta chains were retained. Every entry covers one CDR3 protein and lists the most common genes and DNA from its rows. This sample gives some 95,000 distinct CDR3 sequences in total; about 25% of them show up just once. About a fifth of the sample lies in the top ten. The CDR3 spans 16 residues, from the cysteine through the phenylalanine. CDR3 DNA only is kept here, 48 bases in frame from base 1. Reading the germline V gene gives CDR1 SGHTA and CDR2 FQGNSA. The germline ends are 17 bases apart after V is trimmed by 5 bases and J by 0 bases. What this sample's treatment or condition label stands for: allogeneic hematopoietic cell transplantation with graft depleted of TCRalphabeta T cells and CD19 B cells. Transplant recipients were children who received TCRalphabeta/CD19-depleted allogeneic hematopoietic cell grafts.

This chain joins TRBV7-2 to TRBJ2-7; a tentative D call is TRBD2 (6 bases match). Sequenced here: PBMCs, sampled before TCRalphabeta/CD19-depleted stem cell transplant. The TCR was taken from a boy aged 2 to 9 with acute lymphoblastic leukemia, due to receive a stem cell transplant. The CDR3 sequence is CASSHLAAYSSYEQYF. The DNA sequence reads TGTGCCAGCAGCCACTTAGCGGCCTATAGCTCCTACGAGCAGTACTTC.